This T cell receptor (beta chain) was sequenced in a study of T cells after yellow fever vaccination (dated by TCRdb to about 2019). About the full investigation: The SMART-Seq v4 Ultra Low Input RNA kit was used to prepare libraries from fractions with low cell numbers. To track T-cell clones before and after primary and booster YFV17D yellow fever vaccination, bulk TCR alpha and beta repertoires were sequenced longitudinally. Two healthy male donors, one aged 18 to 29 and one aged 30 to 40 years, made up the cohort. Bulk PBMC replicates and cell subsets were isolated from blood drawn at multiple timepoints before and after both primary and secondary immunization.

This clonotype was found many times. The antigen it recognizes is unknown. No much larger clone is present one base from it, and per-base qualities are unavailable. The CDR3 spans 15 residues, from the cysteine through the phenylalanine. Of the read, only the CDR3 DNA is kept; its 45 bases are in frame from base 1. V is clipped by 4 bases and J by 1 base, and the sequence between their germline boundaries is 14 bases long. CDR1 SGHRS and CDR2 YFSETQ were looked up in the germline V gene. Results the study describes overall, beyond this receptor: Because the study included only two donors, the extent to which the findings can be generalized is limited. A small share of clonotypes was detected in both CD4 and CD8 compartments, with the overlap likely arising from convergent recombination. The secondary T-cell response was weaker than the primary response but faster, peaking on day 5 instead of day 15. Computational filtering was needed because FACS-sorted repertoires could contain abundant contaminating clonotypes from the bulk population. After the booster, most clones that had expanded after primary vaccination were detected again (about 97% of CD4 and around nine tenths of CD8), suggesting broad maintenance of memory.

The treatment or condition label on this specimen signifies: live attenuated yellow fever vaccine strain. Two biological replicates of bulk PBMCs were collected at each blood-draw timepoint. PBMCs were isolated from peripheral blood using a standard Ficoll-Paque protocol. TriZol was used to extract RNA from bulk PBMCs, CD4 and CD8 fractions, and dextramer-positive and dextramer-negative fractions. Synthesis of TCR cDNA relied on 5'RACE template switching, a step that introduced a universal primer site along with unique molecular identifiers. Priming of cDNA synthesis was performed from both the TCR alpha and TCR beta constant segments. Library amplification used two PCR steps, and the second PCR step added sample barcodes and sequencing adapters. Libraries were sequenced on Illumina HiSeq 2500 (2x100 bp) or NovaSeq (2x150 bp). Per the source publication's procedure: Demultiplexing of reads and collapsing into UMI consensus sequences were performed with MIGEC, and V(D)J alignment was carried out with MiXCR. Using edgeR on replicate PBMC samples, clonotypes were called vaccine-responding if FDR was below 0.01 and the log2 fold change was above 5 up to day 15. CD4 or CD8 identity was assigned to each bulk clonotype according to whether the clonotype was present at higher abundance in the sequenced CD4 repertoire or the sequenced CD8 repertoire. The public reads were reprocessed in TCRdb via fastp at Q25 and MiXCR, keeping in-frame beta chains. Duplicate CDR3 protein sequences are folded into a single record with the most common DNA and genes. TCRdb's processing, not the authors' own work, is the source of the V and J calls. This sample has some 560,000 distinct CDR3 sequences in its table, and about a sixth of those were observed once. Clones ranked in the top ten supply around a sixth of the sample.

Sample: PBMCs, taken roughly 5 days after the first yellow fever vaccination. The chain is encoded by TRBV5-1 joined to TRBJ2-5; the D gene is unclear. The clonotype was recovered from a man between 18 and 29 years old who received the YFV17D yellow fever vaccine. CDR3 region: CASSPQGRVQETQYF. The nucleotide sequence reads TGCGCCAGCAGCCCGCAAGGTCGGGTCCAAGAGACCCAGTACTTC. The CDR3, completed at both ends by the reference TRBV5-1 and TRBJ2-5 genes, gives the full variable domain KAGVTQTPRYLIKTRGQQVTLSCSPISGHRSVSWYQQTPGQGLQFLFEYFSETQRNKGNFPGRFSGRQFSNSRSEMNVSTLELGDSALYLCASSPQGRVQETQYFGPGTRLLVL.